This T cell receptor (beta chain) was retrieved from a study of cytomegalovirus exposure and HLA in healthy donors. General study points: Per a later analysis, HLA-associated TCR beta chains showed more clonal expansion than other, equally common TCR beta chains. In a later analysis, productive TCRs from donors in an Asian-associated ancestry cluster reportedly carried fewer N-insertions than the cohort mean.

The PCR employed 60 Vbeta primers together with 13 Jbeta primers. Assay: immunoSEQ multiplex PCR; the TCRdb copy retains only in-frame clones and omits some. The table includes around 150,000 clones, just under 65% detected once. For this clone: What it binds is not known.

Germline loops: CDR1 SGHAT, CDR2 FQDESV (reference sequence). J lost 2 bases, V lost 5 bases, and 6 bases had no gene match. The CDR3 spans 15 residues. The sequence was obtained from a woman aged 55-75 years in good health and CMV-seropositive. Sequencing was done on a sample of PBMCs. The genes are TRBV11-1 and TRBJ2-5, with 9 bases fitting TRBD2. CDR3 loop: CASSLTSGVQETQYF. CDR3 DNA sequence: TGTGCCAGCAGCCTGACTAGCGGAGTGCAAGAGACCCAGTACTTC.